This T cell receptor (beta chain) was sequenced during a study of CD8+ T cells in alopecia areata. Overall study findings and caveats: Tissue-resident alphabeta T cells belonging to normal skin likewise get sequenced within scalp specimens.

Sequencing relied on a cDNA template that was reverse transcribed from extracted RNA. Using immunoSEQ multiplex PCR, the repertoire was profiled, and TCRdb retains in-frame clones only, with some absent. The table has 270,000 or so clones, 58% seen once; the top ten hold more than 1.5%. V lost 0 bases and J lost 6, with 11 bases in between. The CDR3 extends over 14 amino acids. Germline CDR1 SGHTA, CDR2 FQGNSA. Stated treatment: oral pan-JAK inhibitor, 5-10 mg twice daily. This clone was seen a handful of times. Its antigen is unknown. The sample in question was CD4+ T cells sorted from blood, obtained at week 24, from a patient treated with tofacitinib. The genes are TRBV7-2 and TRBJ1-2, with TRBD1 as a possible D gene (5 bases). The clonotype originates from a human donor with alopecia areata. The CDR3 here is CASSLARGANGYTF. CDR3 DNA sequence: TGTGCCAGCAGCTTAGCTAGGGGCGCAAATGGCTACACCTTC.